This entry lists 15 T cell receptor beta chains sequenced from one sample in a study of blood T cell repertoires in COVID-19. Clones were read by immunoSEQ multiplex PCR, and TCRdb kept only the in-frame ones, dropping some. The sample carries about 46,000 clones, about 88% recorded once. Sequencing was done on a sample of PBMCs or T cells enriched from blood (not recorded which). The receptors were sampled from a woman aged 45-65 years who had recovered from COVID-19.

The chain recombines TRBV21-1 with TRBJ2-1; TRBD2 is taken as the D call from the table, unchecked against the DNA. TRBV21-1 constitutes a pseudogene. The CDR3 consists of 15 residues. CDR3 loop: CASSFPPNYSNEQFF. The CDR3 DNA follows: TGTGCCAGCAGCTTCCCCCCGAACTACTCCAATGAGCAGTTCTTC.

CDR3 in amino acids: CASSPRNLADRAEAFF. In nucleotides, the CDR3 is TGTGCCAGCAGCCCACGCAACCTAGCTGACAGGGCTGAAGCTTTCTTT. The chain couples TRBV3-1 (or the pseudogene TRBV3-2) to TRBJ1-1; 7 bases fit TRBD1. Germline-derived CDR1 and CDR2 are LGHDT and YNNKEL (reference sequence). J was trimmed by 6 bases and V by 4 bases; bases with no gene match: 14. The CDR3 extends over 16 amino acids.

This clone was seen only once. This chain connects TRBV12-3 or TRBV12-4 to TRBJ1-5; tentatively, D is TRBD1 (5 bases). The germline V and J ends were trimmed by 7 bases and 1 base, with 8 bases remaining between them. The CDR3 loop spans 13 amino acids. DNA of the CDR3: TGTGCCAGCAATAGGGGAAGCAATCAGCCCCAGCATTTT. It codes for CASNRGSNQPQHF.

This chain uses TRBV5-5 with TRBJ2-3; D ambiguous. Deletions cut 1 base from V and 3 bases from J, with 6 bases between. The CDR3 has 13 amino acids. The germline V gene has CDR1 SGHKS and CDR2 YYEKEE (reference sequence). CDR3 bases: TGTGCCAGCAGCTTGCAGAGGACAGATACGCAGTATTTT. Its protein is CASSLQRTDTQYF.

V usage is TRBV18 and J usage is TRBJ2-1; TRBD1 matches 8 bases. J gave up 5 bases and V 5 bases, and 8 bases lay outside the gene matches. The germline V gene encodes CDR1 KGHSH and CDR2 LQKENI. The CDR3 runs to 15 residues. The CDR3 loop reads CASSTATGEDNEQFF. The DNA for the CDR3 is TGTGCCAGCTCAACCGCGACAGGGGAGGACAATGAGCAGTTCTTC.

The chain couples TRBV4-1 to TRBJ1-3; a possible D gene is TRBD1 (5 bases). The CDR3 loop spans 15 amino acids. Trimming cost V 1 base and J 4 bases, with 11 bases left between them. CDR1 and CDR2 from the germline V gene are MGHRA and YSYEKL. This CDR3 reads CASSQVGGLGNTIYF. DNA for the CDR3: TGCGCCAGCAGCCAAGTCGGGGGGTTGGGAAACACCATATATTTT.

The chain recombines TRBV5-1 with TRBJ2-1; 7 bases match TRBD2. Germline CDR1 reads SGHRS; CDR2 reads YFSETQ. This CDR3 has 13 residues. J gave up 9 bases and V 0 bases, and 3 bases lay outside the gene matches. Here the CDR3 reads CASSLGEGFEQFF. CDR3 coding DNA: TGCGCCAGCAGCTTGGGGGAGGGTTTTGAGCAGTTCTTC.

The chain recombines TRBV9 with TRBJ1-1, with D uncertain. With 1 base removed from V and 1 base from J, the gap between germline ends came to 5 bases. CDR3 length equals 13 residues. Germline CDR1 is SGDLS and CDR2 is YYNGEE. Here the CDR3 reads CASSVNGNTEAFF. CDR3 DNA: TGTGCCAGCAGCGTAAACGGGAACACTGAAGCTTTCTTT.

The chain employs TRBV5-4 and TRBJ2-7, with a weak D call TRBD2 (6 bases). The CDR3 totals 13 residues. V was pared by 4 bases and J by 3 bases, with 11 bases between. Germline CDR1 SGHNT, CDR2 YYREEE (reference sequence). The CDR3 spells CASSDGTLYEQYF. CDR3 DNA sequence: TGTGCCAGCAGCGACGGGACTCTCTACGAGCAGTACTTC.

The chain is built from TRBV27 and TRBJ1-2, with TRBD1 as a possible D gene (6 bases). Trimming took 6 bases from V and 3 from J, leaving 14 bases between them. Germline V gene lookup returns CDR1 MNHEY and CDR2 SMNVEV (reference sequence). The length of the CDR3 is 14 residues. The CDR3 sequence: CASRQGNAYYGYTF. CDR3 nucleotides: TGTGCCAGCAGGCAGGGGAACGCTTACTATGGCTACACCTTC.

This clone was picked up one time. This chain links TRBV27 with TRBJ1-5; possible D gene TRBD1, 6 bases. Germline values: CDR1 MNHEY, CDR2 SMNVEV (reference sequence). CDR3 size: 15 residues. V was cut by 3 bases and J by 6 bases, with 15 bases left in between. Here the CDR3 DNA reads TGTGCCAGCAGTTTCAGGCAGGGGTTTGGTCAGCCCCAGCATTTT. As protein: CASSFRQGFGQPQHF.

The chain has TRBV11-2 and TRBJ2-5, with 8 bases matching TRBD2. Germline V gene data show CDR1 as SGHAT and CDR2 as FQNNGV. The trim removed 1 base at V and 5 bases at J, leaving 6 bases unmatched. This CDR3 has 15 amino acids. In nucleotides, the CDR3 is TGTGCCAGCAGCTTAGGGAGGACTAGCTTGGAGACCCAGTACTTC. It is translated as CASSLGRTSLETQYF.

The gene calls are TRBV30 and TRBJ2-3, with D tentatively TRBD2 (7 bases). Trimming cost V 4 bases and J 6 bases, with 14 bases left between them. There are 13 residues in the CDR3. Germline CDR1 GTSNPN, CDR2 SVGIG (reference sequence). CDR3 region: CAWNRGASDTQYF. The CDR3 DNA reads TGTGCCTGGAATCGGGGGGCCTCCGATACGCAGTATTTT.

The rearrangement joins TRBV9 to TRBJ2-7; the match to TRBD2 covers 7 bases. The CDR3 contains 15 residues. The V gene end was trimmed by 4 bases and the J gene end by 1 base; junction bases not matched to a gene: 8. Germline V lookup: CDR1 SGDLS, CDR2 YYNGEE. The CDR3 bases are TGTGCCAGCAGCCCGAGGGACTATCCTTCCTACGAGCAGTACTTC. It yields the protein CASSPRDYPSYEQYF.

J is TRBJ2-5 and V is TRBV4-2; perhaps TRBD1 as D (5 bases). V was trimmed by 1 base and J by 3 bases, leaving 9 bases between them. Per the germline V gene, CDR1 is LGHNA and CDR2 is YNFKEQ. The CDR3 length is 14 residues. The CDR3 here is CASSQVDREETQYF. CDR3 sequence (DNA): TGTGCCAGCAGCCAAGTTGACAGAGAAGAGACCCAGTACTTC.